This T cell receptor beta chain derives from a study of metastatic and nonmetastatic thyroid tumors. Study at large: Thyroid patients, malignant and benign, had repertoires compared across blood and tumor or nodule tissue. Study results and caveats: Reportedly, malignant thyroid tumors had significantly higher TCR beta diversity than benign nodules, in blood and tumor.

Per the study methods: Clinicopathological groups differed in CDR3, with these differences serving to build a distant-metastasis classifier for papillary thyroid cancer. MiXCR was used by TCRdb to re-call the PCR reads. The V and J calls reflect TCRdb's pipeline rather than the authors' work. Counted here are 18,000 or so clones, 21% occurring once; the ten biggest clones make up 15% to 20%. The J segment lost 5 bases and the V segment lost 6 bases, leaving 9 bases of the junction unmatched. Germline loops: CDR1 MNHNS, CDR2 SASEGT. This CDR3 has 15 amino acids. This clone showed up many times. Antigen: not known. None of the patients had undergone any treatment ahead of thyroid surgery.

The clonotype comes from a female donor with papillary thyroid cancer or a benign thyroid nodule (not recorded which). Some clones in this sample may be carry-over from other donors' samples. The chain recombines TRBV6-1 with TRBJ2-2; 7 nucleotides match TRBD2. Material for sequencing was tumor tissue. CDR3 residues: CASSPSAGRTGELFF. The CDR3 nucleotides read TGTGCCAGCAGCCCATCAGCGGGGCGAACCGGGGAGCTGTTTTTT.